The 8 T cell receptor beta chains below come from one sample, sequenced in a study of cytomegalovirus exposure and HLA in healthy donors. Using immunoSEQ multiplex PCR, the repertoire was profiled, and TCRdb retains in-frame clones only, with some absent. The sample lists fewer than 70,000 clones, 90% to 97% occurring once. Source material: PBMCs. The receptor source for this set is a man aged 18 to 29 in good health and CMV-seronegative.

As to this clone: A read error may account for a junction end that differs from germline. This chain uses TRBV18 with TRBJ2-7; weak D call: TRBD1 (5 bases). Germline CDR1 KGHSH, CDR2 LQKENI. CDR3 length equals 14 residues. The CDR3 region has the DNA TGTGCCAGCTCACCGAGGCCGTTAGGGGCCGAACCAGATTTC. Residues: CASSPRPLGAEPDF.

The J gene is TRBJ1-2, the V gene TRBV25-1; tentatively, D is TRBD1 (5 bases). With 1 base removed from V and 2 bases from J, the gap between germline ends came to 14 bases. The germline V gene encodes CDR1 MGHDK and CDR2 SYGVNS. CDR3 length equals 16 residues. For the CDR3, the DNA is TGTGCCAGCAGTGAATCAGGAGGGAGGGGAAACTATGGCTACACCTTC. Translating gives CASSESGGRGNYGYTF.

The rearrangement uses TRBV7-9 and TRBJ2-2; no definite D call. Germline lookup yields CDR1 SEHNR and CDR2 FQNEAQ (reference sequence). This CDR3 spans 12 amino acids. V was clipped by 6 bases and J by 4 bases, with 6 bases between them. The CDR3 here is CASSPTTGELFF. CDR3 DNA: TGTGCCAGCAGTCCTACCACCGGGGAGCTGTTTTTT.

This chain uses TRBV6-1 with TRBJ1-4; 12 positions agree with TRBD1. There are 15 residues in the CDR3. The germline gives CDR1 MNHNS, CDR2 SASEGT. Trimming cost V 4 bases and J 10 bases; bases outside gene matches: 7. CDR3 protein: CASSGRDRGLGKLFF. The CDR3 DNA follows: TGTGCCAGCAGTGGAAGGGACAGGGGGCTGGGAAAACTGTTTTTT.

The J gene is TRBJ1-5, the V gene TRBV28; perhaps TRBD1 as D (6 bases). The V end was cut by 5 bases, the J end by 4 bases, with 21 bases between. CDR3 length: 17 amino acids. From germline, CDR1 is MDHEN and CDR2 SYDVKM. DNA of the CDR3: TGTGCCAGCAGTCACGGGGGGGCACAGGGTACTAATCAGCCCCAGCATTTT. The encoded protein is CASSHGGAQGTNQPQHF.

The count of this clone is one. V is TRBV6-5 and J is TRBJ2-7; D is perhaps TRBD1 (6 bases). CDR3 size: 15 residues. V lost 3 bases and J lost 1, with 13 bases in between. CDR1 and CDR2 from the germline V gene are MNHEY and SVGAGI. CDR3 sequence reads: CASSYGQGRSYEQYF. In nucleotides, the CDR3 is TGTGCCAGCAGTTATGGGCAGGGGAGATCCTACGAGCAGTACTTC.

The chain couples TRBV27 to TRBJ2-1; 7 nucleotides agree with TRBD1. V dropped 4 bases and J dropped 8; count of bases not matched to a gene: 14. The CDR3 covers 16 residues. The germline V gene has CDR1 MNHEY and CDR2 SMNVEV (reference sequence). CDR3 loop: CASSSLTGSAADEQFF. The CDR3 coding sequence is TGTGCCAGCAGTTCGCTGACAGGGTCGGCGGCGGATGAGCAGTTCTTC.

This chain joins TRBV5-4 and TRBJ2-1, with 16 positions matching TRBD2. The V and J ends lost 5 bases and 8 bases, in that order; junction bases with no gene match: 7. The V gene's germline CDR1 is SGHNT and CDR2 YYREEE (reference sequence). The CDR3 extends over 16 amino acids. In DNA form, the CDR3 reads TGTGCCAGCAGTTCCGGGACTAGCGGGAGGGCCGATGAGCAGTTCTTC. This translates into CASSSGTSGRADEQFF.